This is a list of T cell receptor beta chains from one sample in a study of monozygotic twins with inflammatory bowel disease. TCRdb processed the 5' RACE reads again and assigns one entry to each CDR3 protein, with no DNA. The specimen's table records some 440,000 distinct CDR3 sequences. Sequencing used blood. The receptors were sampled from a human donor with ulcerative colitis or Crohn's disease, or a healthy co-twin of an affected twin (not recorded which). The CDR3 runs from the conserved cysteine through the conserved F or W.

J,V,CDR3
TRBJ2-7,TRBV2,CASSDYGTGYSYEQYF
TRBJ2-7,TRBV20-1,CSASTSGSLDEQYF
TRBJ2-2,TRBV5-1,CASSFQTSGSGELFF
TRBJ2-7,TRBV5-5,CASSLPGVHEQYF
TRBJ2-3,TRBV11-2,CASSPGGGAVALTDTQYF
TRBJ2-1,TRBV4-1,CASSLEGTSMVEQFF
TRBJ2-1,TRBV7-3,CASSLAVRLEQFF
TRBJ2-5,TRBV5-1,CASSSGLAQETQYF
TRBJ1-1,TRBV4-3,CASSQDDRPLGAEAFF
TRBJ2-2,TRBV5-5,CASRGTSGRSGELFF
TRBJ1-1,TRBV7-3,CASSLKRGSEAFF
TRBJ2-6,TRBV20-1,CSARSSGANVLTF
TRBJ1-4,TRBV12-3/TRBV12-4,CASSLQVGQTEELFF
TRBJ2-1,TRBV5-5,CASSKGLAGGPSEQFF
TRBJ1-1,TRBV5-1,CASSLDRGEGNTEAFF
TRBJ1-5,TRBV19,CASSRSGQGLWPQHF
TRBJ1-1,TRBV28,CASSLGWTPNTEAFF
TRBJ1-2,TRBV6-6,CASMRNYGYTF
TRBJ2-5,TRBV4-1,CASSQDLGLAEQETQYF
TRBJ2-2,TRBV11-2,CASSSGSAGELFF
TRBJ2-5,TRBV7-3,CASSLQPGQGETQYF
TRBJ2-7,TRBV5-1,CASSKGQGHYEQYF
TRBJ1-1,TRBV6-1,CASSEFEGRDEAFF
TRBJ2-2,TRBV2,CASTGNLNTGELFF
TRBJ2-2,TRBV6-2/TRBV6-3,CASSGPGTTNTGELFF
TRBJ1-5,TRBV6-5,CASRLNRDRGRSVNQPQHF
TRBJ2-1,TRBV7-2,CASGTSTNEQFF
TRBJ2-3,TRBV14,CASSQARHSSTDTQYF
TRBJ2-5,TRBV7-9,CASSTDLFQETQYF
TRBJ2-3,TRBV14,CASSTHQGATQYF
TRBJ1-2,TRBV29-1,CSADWGQGYGYTF
TRBJ2-1,TRBV12-3/TRBV12-4,CASSVGQGSFF
TRBJ2-5,TRBV11-2,CASSKDGGGLETQYF
TRBJ1-1,TRBV4-2,CASSQVESTGMNTEAFF
TRBJ1-5,TRBV29-1,CSVTDTTGTQPQHF
TRBJ1-2,TRBV4-3,CASSPPLTGSYGYTF
TRBJ1-1,TRBV6-6,CASSYSKGATEAFF
TRBJ2-7,TRBV3-1,CASSPGTGGMSRAAYEQYF
TRBJ1-4,TRBV5-1,CASSHPLGKLFF
TRBJ1-1,TRBV5-1,CASKGHESAFF
TRBJ2-5,TRBV11-2,CASSSQPQETQYF
TRBJ2-2,TRBV9,CASSVVAKNTGELFF
TRBJ2-1,TRBV25-1,CASSPRTSGRAYNEQFF
TRBJ2-1,TRBV5-1,CASRNLALLYNEQFF
TRBJ2-3,TRBV5-1,CASSFGGGALDTQYF
TRBJ2-5,TRBV29-1,CSVNRLAGQGQETQYF
TRBJ2-5,TRBV20-1,CSANAGLQETQYF
TRBJ2-2,TRBV5-1,CASSGTGTSNTGELFF
TRBJ2-7,TRBV7-2,CASSLASGGTPYEQYF
TRBJ2-2,TRBV6-2/TRBV6-3,CASKSLGRINTGELFF
TRBJ2-7,TRBV6-5,CASSYRDPRSEQYF